This TCR beta chain was captured in a study of early T cells in non-severe SARS-CoV-2 infection. Overall study context: Investigators sequenced bulk RNA drawn from unsorted whole blood, and chains remained unpaired.

The length of the CDR3 is 15 residues. CDR1 is KGHSH, CDR2 LQKENI, per germline. The V end lost 1 base, the J end lost 1 base, and 11 bases lay between the germline ends. This clonotype was observed at least ten times. TCRdb recomputed calls from the 5' RACE reads with MiXCR, one row per CDR3 protein. The table shows roughly 41,000 distinct CDR3 sequences, with roughly 5% occurring only once. The V and J genes are TRBV18 and TRBJ2-7; possibly TRBD1 or TRBD2 for D (7 bases each). Sequencing was done on a sample of whole blood. This clonotype was sampled from an adult who was a healthcare worker with PCR-confirmed SARS-CoV-2 infection or an uninfected control (not recorded which). The CDR3 sequence is CASSPRQGGSYEQYF. In nucleotides, the CDR3 is TGTGCCAGCTCACCACGACAGGGAGGGTCCTACGAGCAGTACTTC.